This TCR beta chain came from a study of T-cell reconstitution after alpha-beta-depleted transplantation in children. This clonotype was picked up a small number of times. The CDR3 contains 17 residues. Germline V gene sequence: CDR1 SQVTM, CDR2 ANQGSEA. Trimming stripped 6 bases from V and 2 bases from J, with 24 bases between. TCRbeta library construction was performed incorporating unique molecular identifiers. TCRdb redid the calling of the PCR reads with MiXCR, one entry per CDR3 protein. The data show about 690,000 distinct CDR3 sequences, about 15% seen once. The sequence derives from a human donor who donated a stem cell graft to a child with acute myeloid leukemia. The sample here was PBMCs from the stem cell graft donor, taken from the stem cell graft. This chain links TRBV29-1 with TRBJ2-3, with D possibly being TRBD2 (5 bases). CDR3 sequence: CSVNPALLSGSTDTQYF. CDR3 DNA: TGCAGCGTGAACCCCGCGCTACTAAGCGGATCCACAGATACGCAGTATTTT.